The text below deals with one T cell receptor beta chain. A junction end diverges from the germline sequence, so it may reflect a read error. Primed by a sample-barcoded 5' primer and a J-beta primer mix, a second PCR proceeded for roughly 7 to 12 cycles. One entry per CDR3 protein results from TCRdb running MiXCR on the 5' RACE reads. This sample has 550,000 to 750,000 distinct CDR3 sequences, with about 21% found just once. This entry belongs to a study of blood T cells in healthy people across ages. The CDR3 spans 16 residues. CDR1 is MDHEN and CDR2 is SYDVKM in the germline V gene. Sequencing input: blood. This receptor was taken from a man in his 70s in good health. V usage is TRBV28 and J usage is TRBJ2-7, with TRBD2 matching over 7 bases. CDR3 DNA: TGTGCCAGCAGTCGCCGGGGCAGCGGGACTGCCTACGAGCAGCACTTC. Translated: CASSRRGSGTAYEQHF.